Shown below are 5 T cell receptor beta chains from a single sample sequenced in a study of radiation and T cells in renal cell carcinoma. Measured with immunoSEQ multiplex PCR; TCRdb has only the in-frame clones, and not every one. The data show roughly 120,000 clones, approximately 78% seen once. Time point specified: blood 2 weeks post-SBRT. The treatment denotes: 15 Gy SBRT to primary tumor, nephrectomy 4 weeks later. The sample here was blood, taken from a patient whose treatment included radiotherapy and nephrectomy. The receptors were gathered from a woman aged 55-70 years with renal cell carcinoma.

This chain links TRBV29-1 with TRBJ2-1; 11 bases line up with TRBD2. The germline V gene encodes CDR1 SQVTM and CDR2 ANQGSEA. The CDR3 has 13 amino acids. As DNA, the CDR3 is TGCGTTGTGGTAGCGGGGGGGCCCGATGAGCAGTTCTTC. Amino acids: CVVVAGGPDEQFF.

The chain uses TRBV6-1 and TRBJ2-7, with D unclear. The V and J ends lost 2 bases and 5 bases respectively, with 19 bases between them. The CDR3 sequence is 16 residues long. In germline, CDR1 is MNHNS, CDR2 SASEGT. The CDR3: CASSESRLGSYHEQYF. Here the CDR3 DNA reads TGTGCCAGCAGTGAATCTCGACTTGGCAGCTACCACGAGCAGTACTTC.

The chain uses TRBV6-1 and TRBJ1-2; D ambiguous. This CDR3 spans 15 amino acids. Looked up from germline, CDR1 is MNHNS and CDR2 is SASEGT. V was cut by 1 base and J by 2 bases, with 11 bases left in between. CDR3 region: CASSEVGGKNYGYTF. CDR3 bases: TGTGCCAGCAGTGAAGTAGGAGGAAAAAACTATGGCTACACCTTC.

A word on this clone: At one of its ends the junction is not consistent with the germline gene, which may arise from a read error. The rearrangement uses TRBV7-7 and TRBJ2-5; no clear D. The germline gives CDR1 SSHAT, CDR2 FNYEAQ (reference sequence). The CDR3 has 14 amino acids. CDR3 in DNA: TGTGCTAGCAGCTTATCGGCTAGTGCGGAGACCCAGTACTTC. This sequence encodes CASSLSASAETQYF. The whole variable domain, remainder taken from reference TRBV7-7 and TRBJ2-5, is GAGVSQSPRYKVTKRGQDVTLRCDPISSHATLYWYQQALGQGPEFLTYFNYEAQPDKSGLPSDRFSAERPEGSISTLTIQRTEQRDSAMYRCASSLSASAETQYFGPGTRLLVL.

The V and J genes are TRBV6-1 and TRBJ1-1; D may be TRBD1 (6 bases). V was cut by 5 bases and J by 11 bases, with 15 bases left in between. The length of the CDR3 is 12 residues. Per the germline V gene, CDR1 is MNHNS and CDR2 is SASEGT. The chain's CDR3 is CASSRQEATAFF. CDR3 DNA sequence: TGTGCCAGCAGTCGACAGGAGGCGACCGCTTTCTTT.